A single sample gave rise to the 21 T cell receptor beta chains below, sequenced in a study of blood T cell repertoires in COVID-19 (dated by TCRdb to between 2020 and 2021). Library creation used the immunoSEQ multiplex PCR assay. Not all clones reach the TCRdb copy of this immuneACCESS table, which keeps in-frame sequences only. Checked studies attribute under half of the gap to unresolved V genes and leave the rest unexplained. This sample holds approximately 32,000 clones; 80% to 90% were observed only once. Jointly, the top ten make up less than 5.5% of the sample. Material for sequencing was peripheral blood. The receptors stem from a woman aged 70-85 years with active COVID-19.

With regard to this clone: Distinct nucleotide sequences in the sample also encode this CDR3. The V call is TRBV19, the J call TRBJ1-1, with D uncertain. V lost 5 bases to trimming and J lost 0 bases, with 7 bases between them. This CDR3 region has 13 residues. Per the germline V gene, CDR1 is LNHDA and CDR2 is SQIVND (reference sequence). The CDR3 spells CASSEGMNTEAFF. For the CDR3, the DNA is TGTGCCAGTAGTGAGGGCATGAACACTGAAGCTTTCTTT.

The rearrangement links TRBV27 to TRBJ2-3; D gene ambiguous. This CDR3 comprises 12 residues. Germline loops: CDR1 MNHEY, CDR2 SMNVEV (reference sequence). V was cut by 6 bases and J by 10 bases, with 14 bases left in between. The DNA for the CDR3 is TGTGCCAGCAGAAATCAACAGTCGGCGCAGTATTTT. Translated, it gives CASRNQQSAQYF.

The chain joins TRBV7-3 to TRBJ2-1; the match to TRBD1 covers 9 bases. V lost 5 bases and J lost 8; bases outside the gene matches: 7. The germline gives CDR1 SGHTA, CDR2 FQGTGA. The CDR3 has 14 amino acids. CDR3 DNA: TGTGCCAGCAGCAGGGACAGGGAGGTGGATGAGCAGTTCTTC. It encodes CASSRDREVDEQFF.

The rearrangement uses TRBV7-9 and TRBJ1-4; no clear D gene. The length of the CDR3 is 15 residues. From germline, CDR1 is SEHNR and CDR2 FQNEAQ (reference sequence). V was shortened by 4 bases and J by 8 bases, with 17 bases between the two germline ends. Written as DNA, the CDR3 is TGTGCCAGCAGCTCCCTCGGGGTAGCGGGAGAAAAACTGTTTTTT. Amino acid sequence: CASSSLGVAGEKLFF.

This clone was observed a single time. The chain employs TRBV2 and TRBJ1-4; D remains ambiguous. Germline V CDR1 and CDR2: SNHLY, FYNNEI. CDR3 size: 13 residues. The V and J ends lost 7 bases and 4 bases respectively, with 10 bases between them. In nucleotides, the CDR3 is TGTGCCAGCATAGGAGAAAATAATGAAAAACTGTTTTTT. Translation gives CASIGENNEKLFF.

This chain uses TRBV5-1 with TRBJ2-1, with TRBD1 matching over 9 bases. V shed 4 bases, J shed 6 bases, and the junction held 8 bases outside the gene matches. Germline-derived CDR1 and CDR2 are SGHRS and YFSETQ. The CDR3 spans 15 residues. The CDR3 is CASSTGQGIGNEQFF. In nucleotides, the CDR3 is TGCGCCAGCAGCACCGGACAGGGGATAGGCAATGAGCAGTTCTTC.

The V call is TRBV28, the J call TRBJ1-2, with D perhaps matching TRBD1 (5 bases). V lost 1 base, J lost 4 bases, and 10 bases lay in between. CDR1 is MDHEN and CDR2 is SYDVKM in the germline V gene. The CDR3 spans 14 residues. The CDR3 region is CASSLSAGGYGYTF. The CDR3 DNA is TGTGCCAGCAGTTTATCCGCCGGGGGCTATGGCTACACCTTC.

The chain uses TRBV19 and TRBJ2-1; 12 positions match TRBD2. Unmatched junction bases numbered 5, after V lost 1 base and J lost 7 bases. Per the germline V gene, CDR1 is LNHDA and CDR2 is SQIVND (reference sequence). This CDR3 has 16 residues. The CDR3 coding sequence is TGTGCCAGTAGTATAGTGAGCACTAGCGGGGGGAATGAGCAGTTCTTC. Translation: CASSIVSTSGGNEQFF.

This sequence joins TRBV4-1 and TRBJ1-1; 7 positions match TRBD1. The CDR3 contains 15 residues. Per the germline V gene, CDR1 is MGHRA and CDR2 is YSYEKL. The V gene end was trimmed by 2 bases and the J gene end by 0 bases; junction bases not matched to a gene: 3. The CDR3: CASSQSGTVNTEAFF. The CDR3 coding sequence is TGCGCCAGCAGCCAATCCGGGACAGTGAACACTGAAGCTTTCTTT.

The rearrangement uses TRBV5-1 and TRBJ2-3; TRBD2 is a possible D gene (5 bases). The CDR3 consists of 15 residues. Germline V gene data show CDR1 as SGHRS and CDR2 as YFSETQ. V was pared by 2 bases and J by 2 bases, with 12 bases between. DNA of the CDR3: TGCGCCAGCAGCTTAGTCCTAGCCCCCACAGATACGCAGTATTTT. It codes for CASSLVLAPTDTQYF.

V and J are TRBV7-9 and TRBJ2-3, with 14 bases matching TRBD2. CDR1 and CDR2 (germline): SEHNR, FQNEAQ (reference sequence). The CDR3 extends over 17 amino acids. J was trimmed by 6 bases and V by 5 bases; bases with no gene match: 10. DNA of the CDR3: TGTGCCAGCAGCCCCAGGACTAGCGGGGGGAGCCAGGATACGCAGTATTTT. This gives the protein CASSPRTSGGSQDTQYF.

J is TRBJ1-4 and V is TRBV29-1; the D gene is possibly TRBD1 (5 bases). V was pared by 6 bases and J by 2 bases, with 13 bases between. The CDR3 is 14 amino acids. The germline gives CDR1 SQVTM, CDR2 ANQGSEA. The CDR3 DNA is TGCAGCGTGTCCGAGGGGACTACTAATGAAAAACTGTTTTTT. The encoded protein is CSVSEGTTNEKLFF.

J is TRBJ1-2 and V is TRBV12-3 or TRBV12-4; no reliable D call. V lost 8 bases and J lost 2, with 12 bases in between. The CDR3 is 13 amino acids. CDR3 loop: CASSGFVNYGYTF. CDR3 coding DNA: TGTGCCAGCTCCGGGTTTGTCAACTATGGCTACACCTTC.

The chain couples TRBV3-1 (or the pseudogene TRBV3-2) to TRBJ2-3; D might be TRBD1 (5 bases). V was clipped by 1 base and J by 2 bases, with 13 bases between them. CDR1 LGHDT and CDR2 YNNKEL come from the germline V gene (reference sequence). The CDR3 is 16 amino acids. The CDR3 region is CASSQGLRGFTDTQYF. The DNA of the CDR3 is TGTGCCAGCAGCCAAGGGTTAAGGGGCTTCACAGATACGCAGTATTTT.

J is TRBJ2-1 and V is TRBV24-1; 9 nucleotides match TRBD2. J lost 1 base, V lost 0 bases, and 12 bases had no gene match. Germline V lookup: CDR1 KGHDR, CDR2 SFDVKD. This CDR3 region has 20 residues. CDR3 in DNA: TGTGCCACCAGTGATTTGAATCCGGGACTAGCCTCTCATTCCTACAATGAGCAGTTCTTC. Translating gives CATSDLNPGLASHSYNEQFF.

The rearrangement links TRBV6-2 or TRBV6-3 to TRBJ2-1, with TRBD2 matching over 13 bases. J was trimmed by 0 bases and V by 0 bases; bases with no gene match: 8. Germline CDR1 and CDR2: MNHEY and SVGEGT. The length of the CDR3 is 20 residues. DNA for the CDR3: TGTGCCAGCAGTTACTCAACTAGCGGGGGGGACCTGAGCTCCTACAATGAGCAGTTCTTC. This codes for CASSYSTSGGDLSSYNEQFF.

The V gene is TRBV5-8, the J gene TRBJ1-2; D call uncertain. V lost 2 bases to trimming and J lost 8 bases, with 19 bases between them. The CDR3 consists of 15 residues. Germline CDR1 SGHTS, CDR2 YDEGEE. This chain's CDR3 is CASSFFTVSSGGYTF. The CDR3 DNA is TGTGCCAGCAGCTTTTTCACAGTTTCCTCGGGGGGCTACACCTTC. The variable domain in full, with the rest retrieved from reference TRBV5-8 and TRBJ1-2, is EAGVTQSPTHLIKTRGQQATLRCSPISGHTSVYWYQQALGLGLQFLLWYDEGEERNRGNFPPRFSGRQFPNYSSELNVNALELEDSALYLCASSFFTVSSGGYTFGSGTRLTVV.

This CDR3 is CASSPGLGNEQFF. CDR3 bases: TGTGCCAGCAGCCCGGGACTAGGGAATGAGCAGTTCTTC. The J gene is TRBJ2-1, the V gene TRBV7-8; 8 nucleotides line up with TRBD2. The CDR3 runs to 13 residues. The junction had 4 bases not matched to a gene; V was cut back by 5 bases and J by 7 bases. Germline CDR1 and CDR2: SGHVS and FQNEAQ.

The chain has TRBV20-1 and TRBJ2-7; 10 bases are a match to TRBD1. This CDR3 has 18 residues. The germline V gene has CDR1 DFQATT and CDR2 SNEGSKA (reference sequence). The V and J ends lost 3 bases and 4 bases, in that order; junction bases with no gene match: 18. The CDR3 protein is CSASPRQGAQAFSYEQYF. Here the CDR3 DNA reads TGCAGTGCTAGTCCTAGACAGGGGGCGCAGGCCTTTTCATACGAGCAGTACTTC.

This chain uses TRBV2 with TRBJ1-5; 8 bases are a match to TRBD1. Germline V gene lookup returns CDR1 SNHLY and CDR2 FYNNEI. V was clipped by 2 bases and J by 5 bases; unmatched bases: 8. This CDR3 is built from 16 residues. The DNA for the CDR3 is TGTGCCAGCAGTGAATGGGGGACAGGCCCCTATCAGCCCCAGCATTTT. Amino acids: CASSEWGTGPYQPQHF. The full variable domain, in which reference TRBV2 and TRBJ1-5 provide the parts outside the CDR3, is EPEVTQTPSHQVTQMGQEVILRCVPISNHLYFYWYRQILGQKVEFLVSFYNNEISEKSEIFDDQFSVERPDGSNFTLKIRSTKLEDSAMYFCASSEWGTGPYQPQHFGDGTRLSIL.

The rearrangement joins TRBV7-9 to TRBJ2-3; tentatively, D is TRBD1 (5 bases). Trimming left V 6 bases short and J 0 bases short, with 13 bases between. The CDR3 runs to 15 residues. Germline CDR1 is SEHNR and CDR2 is FQNEAQ (reference sequence). For the CDR3, the DNA is TGTGCCAGCAGTCAGGGTAGGCCTAGCACAGATACGCAGTATTTT. Translation: CASSQGRPSTDTQYF.